What follows describes a single T cell receptor (beta chain). The record originates from a study of blood T cell repertoires in COVID-19. Background on the study: The United States, Italy and Spain provided the acute and convalescent COVID-19 samples.

Sequencing was performed with immunoSEQ multiplex PCR; in TCRdb, only in-frame clones are kept and a portion is missing. The sample records around 170,000 clones, about 87% being singletons. The CDR3 runs to 15 residues. The ends lost 6 bases at V and 0 bases at J; junction bases unmatched: 7. The V gene's germline CDR1 is KGHSH and CDR2 LQKENI. Sequencing input: peripheral blood. This receptor was obtained from a man aged 55 to 70 with acute or convalescent COVID-19. The chain links TRBV18 to TRBJ1-2; 7 positions agree with TRBD1. CDR3 region: CASSLDRIANYGYTF. For the CDR3, the DNA is TGTGCCAGCTCTCTGGACAGGATAGCTAACTATGGCTACACCTTC.